This TCR beta chain is from a study of vaccination and CD4 T cells after COVID-19. In the study overall: Each control was exposed to a CEFX pool, an HIV-1 Nef pool, or no peptide at all.

The table lists this clonotype with a few counts. The target antigen is unknown. Oncomine TCR Beta short-read sequencing was applied to DNA from cultured CD4+ T cells. TCRdb passed the PCR reads through MiXCR, listing each CDR3 protein once. The sample shows roughly 24,000 distinct CDR3 sequences, roughly 40% of them seen only once. Described treatment: approximately 10-day PBMC culture with coronavirus spike peptide pools or control peptides (ViraFEST assay). In the ViraFEST assay, peptide-pool expansion preceded TCR sequencing of expanded clonotypes. Per-well cultures of 1.5 million to 2.5 million PBMCs received around 10 IU/ml IL-2 and about 10 ug/ml peptide pools. The cultures had half their medium swapped for fresh IL-2 medium on days 3 and 7. From germline, CDR1 is MNHEY and CDR2 SMNVEV (reference sequence). This CDR3 contains 13 residues. Trimming left V 10 bases short and J 3 bases short, with 15 bases between.

The sequence was obtained from a human donor who had recovered from COVID-19. This chain joins TRBV27 and TRBJ1-1, with D possibly being TRBD1 (6 bases). Specimen: CD4+ T cells from blood, cultured in vitro. CDR3: CATRDTAHTEAFF. The CDR3 DNA follows: TGTGCCACCAGGGACACGGCACACACTGAAGCTTTCTTT.